These 27 T cell receptor beta chains originate from one sample sequenced in a study of Graves' ophthalmopathy and Graves' hyperthyroidism. RNA transcripts were the source from which TCR beta CDR3 regions were amplified. First-round RT-PCR relied on HTBI primers, and a second-round multiplex PCR came next. TCRdb re-analysed the multiplex PCR reads in MiXCR, keeping a single row per CDR3 protein. There are hundreds of thousands of distinct CDR3 sequences in the sample; more than 20% occur only once, and 2.5% to 3% lies in the top ten. Sequenced material: peripheral blood. These receptor sequences come from a woman aged 18-29 years with stable Graves' hyperthyroidism.

This clonotype appeared many times. The rearrangement links TRBV20-1 to TRBJ2-2; no definite D call. The CDR3 runs to 13 residues. CDR1 is DFQATT and CDR2 is SNEGSKA in the germline V gene (reference sequence). Deletions cut 3 bases from V and 5 bases from J, with 10 bases between. CDR3 loop: CSASVFQTGELFF. In DNA form, the CDR3 reads TGCAGTGCTAGCGTCTTCCAGACCGGGGAGCTGTTTTTT.

This clonotype was counted ten times or more. The V call is TRBV7-2, the J call TRBJ1-6; no firm D call. Per the germline V gene, CDR1 is SGHTA and CDR2 is FQGNSA. Trimming removed 1 base from V and 2 bases from J, with 9 bases in between. The CDR3 consists of 16 residues. The CDR3 DNA reads TGTGCCAGCAGCTTAGGTACACGAACCTATAATTCACCCCTCCACTTT. It is translated as CASSLGTRTYNSPLHF. Full variable domain (remainder filled in from reference TRBV7-2 and TRBJ1-6): GAGVSQSPSNKVTEKGKDVELRCDPISGHTALYWYRQSLGQGLEFLIYFQGNSAPDKSGLPSDRFSAERTGGSVSTLTIQRTQQEDSAVYLCASSLGTRTYNSPLHFGNGTRLTVT.

This clonotype occurred many times. V is TRBV19 and J is TRBJ2-5; 13 bases line up with TRBD2. The ends lost 4 bases at V and 6 bases at J; junction bases unmatched: 8. The CDR3 contains 16 residues. CDR1 is LNHDA, CDR2 SQIVND, per germline (reference sequence). As DNA, the CDR3 is TGTGCCAGTAGTACTGTCGGACTAGCGGGAGCCCAGACCCAGTACTTC. Its translation is CASSTVGLAGAQTQYF.

The rearrangement joins TRBV6-5 to TRBJ2-7; possible D gene TRBD2, 5 bases. This CDR3 has 15 residues. V lost 0 bases and J lost 4, with 13 bases in between. Germline loops: CDR1 MNHEY, CDR2 SVGAGI. CDR3 coding DNA: TGTGCCAGCAGTTACTCCGACGGCCCGGGGTACGAGCAGTACTTC. It is translated as CASSYSDGPGYEQYF.

This clonotype was seen repeatedly, ten times or more. The chain uses TRBV13 and TRBJ2-2; 14 nucleotides align to TRBD2. The ends lost 8 bases at V and 1 base at J; junction bases unmatched: 12. Germline assignment: CDR1 PRHDT and CDR2 FYEKMQ (reference sequence). The CDR3 spans 19 residues. The chain's CDR3 is CASAPGLAGGPRNTGELFF. In DNA, the CDR3 is TGTGCCAGCGCCCCCGGACTAGCGGGAGGTCCGCGGAACACCGGGGAGCTGTTTTTT.

Notes on this clonotype: One end of the junction is discordant with germline, which a read error may explain. The chain links TRBV6-4 to TRBJ2-7; possibly TRBD2 for D (6 bases). Germline-derived CDR1 and CDR2 are MRHNA and SNTAGT. CDR3 length: 15 amino acids. The CDR3 DNA follows: TGTGCCAGCAGTTACTCGGGAGACGTCTCCTACGAGCAGTACTTC. Residues: CASSYSGDVSYEQYF.

This clonotype has a count of ten or more. The gene calls are TRBV12-3 or TRBV12-4 and TRBJ1-5; maybe TRBD1 (6 bases). Trimming left V 3 bases short and J 7 bases short, with 13 bases between. The CDR3 extends over 14 amino acids. In DNA, the CDR3 is TGTGCCAGCAGTTTCGGACAGAATAGCCAGCCCCAGCATTTT. Translation gives CASSFGQNSQPQHF.

This clonotype was picked up a small number of times. The chain links TRBV5-1 to TRBJ2-5, with D possibly TRBD2 on 5 matching bases. CDR3 size: 14 residues. Between the trimmed V and J ends, which lost 0 bases and 5 bases, there was a span of 11 bases. CDR1 SGHRS and CDR2 YFSETQ come from the germline V gene. CDR3 sequence reads: CASSLGFPGETQYF. The CDR3 nucleotides are TGCGCCAGCAGCTTGGGATTTCCGGGGGAGACCCAGTACTTC.

The chain is built from TRBV30 and TRBJ2-7; possible D gene TRBD1, 5 bases. Trimming left V 0 bases short and J 5 bases short, with 14 bases between. Germline CDR1 and CDR2: GTSNPN and SVGIG (reference sequence). There are 14 residues in the CDR3. The CDR3 region is CAWSVVGQGHEQYF. In nucleotides, the CDR3 is TGTGCCTGGAGTGTAGTCGGGCAGGGCCACGAGCAGTACTTC.

The chain uses TRBV4-1 and TRBJ2-2, with D unresolved. This CDR3 spans 14 amino acids. The V gene's germline CDR1 is MGHRA and CDR2 YSYEKL. Between the trimmed V and J ends, which lost 4 bases and 0 bases, there was a span of 6 bases. The chain's CDR3 is CASSPQTNTGELFF. CDR3 nucleotide sequence: TGCGCCAGCAGCCCACAGACGAACACCGGGGAGCTGTTTTTT.

This clonotype was seen at least ten times. The rearrangement links TRBV6-2 or TRBV6-3 to TRBJ2-7; D gene unclear. Germline V lookup: CDR1 MNHEY, CDR2 SVGEGT. Trimming cost V 2 bases and J 3 bases, with 5 bases left between them. The CDR3 loop spans 12 amino acids. The CDR3 DNA follows: TGTGCCAGCAGTTACACAGACTACGAGCAGTACTTC. Protein product: CASSYTDYEQYF.

This clonotype was seen at least ten times. The J gene is TRBJ1-1, the V gene TRBV4-1, with 10 bases aligning to TRBD1. The CDR3 has 15 amino acids. The germline V gene has CDR1 MGHRA and CDR2 YSYEKL. Trimming took 1 base from V and 3 from J; bases not matched to a gene: 2. CDR3 DNA: TGCGCCAGCAGCCAAGGACAGGGGGCGTACACTGAAGCTTTCTTT. This encodes CASSQGQGAYTEAFF.

This clonotype was seen at least ten times. This chain connects TRBV12-3 or TRBV12-4 to TRBJ1-1, with a tentative D call TRBD1 (5 bases). CDR3 length: 14 amino acids. Trimming shortened V by 2 bases and J by 4 bases, and 11 bases separated the two germline ends. The CDR3 region is CASSLRRAGTEAFF. The CDR3 DNA is TGTGCCAGCAGTTTACGCAGGGCGGGCACTGAAGCTTTCTTT.

This clonotype has more than one count but fewer than ten. V usage is TRBV28 and J usage is TRBJ1-4; D not certain. V was trimmed by 6 bases and J by 8 bases, leaving 16 bases between them. CDR1 and CDR2 (germline): MDHEN, SYDVKM. The CDR3 runs 14 residues. The CDR3 protein is CASSPVRVREKLFF. The CDR3 DNA sequence: TGTGCCAGCAGCCCTGTGAGGGTTCGGGAAAAACTGTTTTTT.

This clonotype was observed many times. This chain links TRBV28 with TRBJ2-7, with D possibly matching TRBD1 (6 bases). Trimming left V 10 bases short and J 3 bases short, with 22 bases between. The CDR3 spans 15 residues. CDR1 is MDHEN, CDR2 SYDVKM, per germline. The DNA for the CDR3 is TGTGCCACGCCGGCCTGGGACACGGTCTTCTACGAGCAGTACTTC. Protein: CATPAWDTVFYEQYF.

This clonotype was counted many times. The genes are TRBV6-1 and TRBJ2-1; 11 bases match TRBD2. The CDR3 has 15 residues. The V and J ends lost 2 bases and 8 bases, in that order; junction bases with no gene match: 5. Per germline, CDR1 MNHNS and CDR2 SASEGT. CDR3 sequence: CASSELAGGLDEQFF. CDR3 bases: TGTGCCAGCAGTGAACTAGCGGGGGGTTTAGATGAGCAGTTCTTC.

This clonotype has ten or more counts. The chain uses TRBV12-5 and TRBJ1-1; perhaps TRBD1 as D (5 bases). Germline V gene data show CDR1 as LGHNT and CDR2 as FRNRAP. The V end lost 6 bases, the J end lost 0 bases, and 8 bases lay between the germline ends. The CDR3 contains 13 residues. The CDR3 DNA reads as TGTGCTAGTGGCCAGGGAGTGAACACTGAAGCTTTCTTT. Amino acid sequence: CASGQGVNTEAFF.

This clonotype was counted many times. J is TRBJ1-5 and V is TRBV28; D is possibly TRBD1 (6 bases). The V end lost 1 base, the J end lost 5 bases, and 9 bases lay between the germline ends. From germline, CDR1 is MDHEN and CDR2 SYDVKM. The CDR3 extends over 14 amino acids. In DNA, the CDR3 is TGTGCCAGCAGTTTATCGGGGGCGGATCAGCCCCAGCATTTT. This gives the protein CASSLSGADQPQHF.

Here the CDR3 reads CASSYQSSGSYEQYF. In DNA, the CDR3 is TGTGCCAGCAGTTATCAGTCTAGCGGTTCCTACGAGCAGTACTTC. This chain connects TRBV6-2 or TRBV6-3 to TRBJ2-7; TRBD2 aligns across 7 bases. This CDR3 contains 15 residues. From germline, CDR1 is MNHEY and CDR2 SVGEGT. V shed 3 bases and J 1 base; nucleotides not matched to a gene: 6.

This chain uses TRBV4-3 with TRBJ2-2; 7 nucleotides agree with TRBD1. CDR1 and CDR2 (germline): LGHNA, YSLEER. V lost 1 base and J lost 5; bases outside the gene matches: 1. This CDR3 has 14 amino acids. The CDR3 region is CASSQVRGTGELFF. The CDR3 DNA sequence: TGCGCCAGCAGCCAAGTCAGGGGGACCGGGGAGCTGTTTTTT.

This clonotype was counted many times. The chain carries TRBV20-1 and TRBJ2-4, with 9 bases aligning to TRBD1. Germline-derived CDR1 and CDR2 are DFQATT and SNEGSKA (reference sequence). The CDR3 spans 16 residues. Losses at the gene ends were 3 bases for V and 0 bases for J; bases not matched to a gene: 6. CDR3: CSASPGQGLAKNIQYF. The CDR3 DNA is TGCAGTGCTAGTCCTGGACAGGGGCTAGCCAAAAACATTCAGTACTTC.

The sample holds many counts of this clonotype. The chain links TRBV11-2 to TRBJ2-7; 7 bases agree with TRBD2. The germline V gene encodes CDR1 SGHAT and CDR2 FQNNGV. This CDR3 spans 15 amino acids. V lost 4 bases, J lost 3 bases, and 9 bases stayed unmatched. CDR3 sequence (DNA): TGTGCCAGCAGCTCGATAGCGGGCGTATACTACGAGCAGTACTTC. The encoded protein is CASSSIAGVYYEQYF.

The CDR3 region is CASSYGTGREQYF. The CDR3 DNA reads TGTGCCAGCAGTTACGGGACAGGGCGCGAGCAGTACTTC. This chain links TRBV6-5 with TRBJ2-7, with 9 bases fitting TRBD1. Germline V gene data show CDR1 as MNHEY and CDR2 as SVGAGI. The CDR3 has 13 residues. V dropped 2 bases and J dropped 6; count of bases not matched to a gene: 2.

This chain links TRBV6-2 or TRBV6-3 with TRBJ1-1, with D tentatively TRBD1 (5 bases). The CDR3 is 13 amino acids. The V end lost 2 bases, the J end lost 5 bases, and 9 bases lay between the germline ends. Germline CDR1 and CDR2: MNHEY and SVGEGT. The CDR3 DNA follows: TGTGCCAGCAGTTACCGACAGAAGACTGAAGCTTTCTTT. Encoded protein: CASSYRQKTEAFF.

About this clonotype: This may stem from a read error, because a much larger clone lies one nucleotide away. Given the absence of the conserved phenylalanine or tryptophan at the CDR3 end, a read error is likely. The rearrangement uses TRBV9 and TRBJ2-7; TRBD2 is a possible D gene (6 bases). V lost 0 bases and J 2 bases, leaving 12 bases between the germline ends. The V gene's germline CDR1 is SGDLS and CDR2 YYNGEE. The CDR3 loop spans 15 amino acids. The CDR3 reads CASSVEASVPYEQYL. The CDR3 region has the DNA TGTGCCAGCAGCGTAGAGGCTAGCGTACCCTACGAGCAGTACCTC.

This clonotype was found many times. The rearrangement links TRBV12-3 or TRBV12-4 to TRBJ1-2, with D possibly being TRBD1 (6 bases). The CDR3 loop spans 14 amino acids. The V end lost 5 bases, the J end lost 7 bases, and 17 bases lay between the germline ends. The CDR3 sequence: CASSRDFPRGGYTF. The CDR3 nucleotides read TGTGCCAGCAGTCGGGACTTCCCCAGGGGTGGCTACACCTTC.

At least ten counts were recorded for this clonotype. The genes are TRBV20-1 and TRBJ1-1; 7 bases align to TRBD1. This CDR3 is built from 13 residues. Unmatched junction bases numbered 4, after V lost 4 bases and J lost 2 bases. Per germline, CDR1 DFQATT and CDR2 SNEGSKA (reference sequence). For the CDR3, the DNA is TGCAGTGCTACACAGGGGACAAACACTGAAGCTTTCTTT. It yields the protein CSATQGTNTEAFF.